Listed below are T cell receptor beta chains from one sample, sequenced in a study of T-cell reconstitution after alpha-beta-depleted transplantation in children. TCRdb passed the PCR reads through MiXCR, listing each CDR3 protein once. Of some 440,000 distinct CDR3 sequences in the sample, roughly 16% were seen once. The specimen was PBMCs, mostly from graft donor cells, collected 360 days after TCRalphabeta/CD19-depleted stem cell transplant. The receptor source for this set is a boy younger than two who had a stem cell transplant for Wiskott-Aldrich syndrome, so the T cells may come from the graft donor. Both conserved end residues are part of each CDR3. The D gene is left open where the match is weak. For some rows the clone size is stated as once, few or many, or as a class when expanded; others skip it.

j_gene,d_gene,abundance,v_gene,CDR3nt,CDR3aa
TRBJ2-3,NA,few,TRBV12-3/TRBV12-4,TGTGCCAGCAGTCCCTCTAGGGGTGTAGCAGATACGCAGTATTTT,CASSPSRGVADTQYF
TRBJ2-1,TRBD2,few,TRBV9,TGTGCCAGCAGCCCCCTCGGGGGACTAGCGGCGGCCTACAATGAGCAGTTCTTC,CASSPLGGLAAAYNEQFF
TRBJ2-3,TRBD2,few,TRBV24-1,TGTGCCACCAGTGATGGGACTAGCGGGAGGACGACATGGAGCACAGATACGCAGTATTTT,CATSDGTSGRTTWSTDTQYF
TRBJ2-1,TRBD1,NA,TRBV24-1,TGTGCCACCAGTGACCGACAGGGAACCACTCACAATGAGCAGTTCTTC,CATSDRQGTTHNEQFF
TRBJ2-1,TRBD2,NA,TRBV20-1,TGCAGTGCCGCCCGGGAGGAGCGCTACAATGAGCAGTTCTTC,CSAAREERYNEQFF
TRBJ2-7,TRBD1,once,TRBV7-6,TGTGCCAGCAGCTTGTGGACAGGGGGCTACGAGCAGTACTTC,CASSLWTGGYEQYF
TRBJ2-3,NA,few,TRBV29-1,TGCAGCGTTAAGGCCGGTGGGGGTGGCACAGATACGCAGTATTTT,CSVKAGGGGTDTQYF
TRBJ1-2,NA,NA,TRBV12-3/TRBV12-4,TGTGCCAGCAGTTTAGAGCCCCCCTATGGCTACACCTTC,CASSLEPPYGYTF
TRBJ2-2,NA,many,TRBV5-1,TGCGCCAGCAGCCCACAGGGTGCGAGCGGGGAGCTGTTTTTT,CASSPQGASGELFF
TRBJ2-1,NA,few,TRBV20-1,TGCAGTGCTAGGAGGGGCGACAATGAGCAGTTCTTC,CSARRGDNEQFF
TRBJ2-7,NA,few,TRBV4-1,TGCGCCAGCAGCCGAACAGGGCCCCCTTCGTCCGGCTCCTACGAGCAGTACTTC,CASSRTGPPSSGSYEQYF
TRBJ2-1,NA,few,TRBV24-1,TGTGCCACCAGTGATTTTAGGGCGGGAACCCCCTACAATGAGCAGTTCTTC,CATSDFRAGTPYNEQFF
TRBJ2-7,TRBD1,NA,TRBV6-1,TGTGCCAGCAGTGAACCGGGAGGGACAGGGGATTCCTACGAGCAGTACTTC,CASSEPGGTGDSYEQYF
TRBJ2-7,NA,NA,TRBV2,TGTGCCAGCAGTGATCGGTGGGGCAGGGGCTACGAGCAGTACTTC,CASSDRWGRGYEQYF
TRBJ1-6,NA,NA,TRBV2,TGTGCCAGAAGTGCCGACAGCGTTGCTAATTCACCCCTCCACTTT,CARSADSVANSPLHF
TRBJ2-5,NA,few,TRBV20-1,TGCAGTGCTAGCCACCCCAGGGCCCAGAGCGAGACCCAGTACTTC,CSASHPRAQSETQYF
TRBJ2-7,NA,NA,TRBV7-2,TGTGCCAGCAGCTTACCCGGGACGACCTACGAGCAGTACTTC,CASSLPGTTYEQYF
TRBJ2-1,TRBD2,few,TRBV4-2,TGTGCCAGCAGCCAACCCGGACTAGCGGGATCCTACAATGAGCAGTTCTTC,CASSQPGLAGSYNEQFF
TRBJ1-1,NA,many,TRBV4-3,TGCGCCAGCAGCCCCCGGGAGGGCAACACTGAAGCTTTCTTT,CASSPREGNTEAFF
TRBJ2-2,TRBD2,few,TRBV13,TGTGCCAGCAGCTCCCCTAGCGGGAGAGGTTACACCGGGGAGCTGTTTTTT,CASSSPSGRGYTGELFF
TRBJ2-4,TRBD1,NA,TRBV18,TGTGCCAGCTCACCCTCGATTCCCCGACAGGGGAACATTCAGTACTTC,CASSPSIPRQGNIQYF
TRBJ2-2,NA,many,TRBV5-1,TGCGCCAGCAGAGGGCAGAACACCGGGGAGCTGTTTTTT,CASRGQNTGELFF
TRBJ2-7,TRBD2,NA,TRBV6-5,TGTGCCAGCAGTTACGCGGGGCCCCCACTAGCGGCCTCCTACGAGCAGTACTTC,CASSYAGPPLAASYEQYF
TRBJ2-7,TRBD2,NA,TRBV20-1,TGCAGTGCGGGTAGCGGGAGAACCAGCGAGCAGTACTTC,CSAGSGRTSEQYF
TRBJ2-7,TRBD1,few,TRBV6-1,TGTGCCAGCAGTCAAGCCACCGGGACAGGGGAAAACTACGAGCAGTACTTC,CASSQATGTGENYEQYF
TRBJ2-1,TRBD2,few,TRBV12-3/TRBV12-4,TGTGCCAGCAACCGGGAGGGCCCGTACAATGAGCAGTTCTTC,CASNREGPYNEQFF
TRBJ2-7,TRBD1,NA,TRBV12-3/TRBV12-4,TGTGCCAGCAGCCGGACAGGGGTCCCGCAGTACTTC,CASSRTGVPQYF
TRBJ2-2,NA,NA,TRBV6-5,TGTGCCAGCAGTTACGTTGATGGTGGGGAGCTGTTTTTT,CASSYVDGGELFF
TRBJ2-5,NA,few,TRBV29-1,TGCAGCGGGGGCGGGGAGACCCAGTACTTC,CSGGGETQYF
TRBJ2-5,NA,NA,TRBV7-2,TGTGCCAGCAGCTTACGGTCGGGCATAACCCAGTACTTC,CASSLRSGITQYF
TRBJ2-1,TRBD1,few,TRBV5-5,TGTGCCAGCAGCTTGTTACCGGGACAGTACAATGAGCAGTTCTTC,CASSLLPGQYNEQFF
TRBJ2-3,NA,NA,TRBV28,TGTGCCAGCAGTTTCAGGTTTAGCACAGATACGCAGTATTTT,CASSFRFSTDTQYF
TRBJ2-1,NA,NA,TRBV4-3,TGCGCCAGCAGCTTTGGGGGCGGGCTAAGGGTTTACAATGAGCAGTTCTTC,CASSFGGGLRVYNEQFF
TRBJ1-3,NA,few,TRBV11-2,TGTGCCAGCAAAAGGGCGGACGGGACCATATATTTT,CASKRADGTIYF
TRBJ2-3,TRBD2,NA,TRBV27,TGTGCCAGCAGTTTCCTCGGACTAGCGGGAACCCCAAGAGATACGCAGTATTTT,CASSFLGLAGTPRDTQYF
TRBJ2-5,NA,NA,TRBV20-1,TGCAGTGCAAGAGCAGGGGCAGTGGAGACCCAGTACTTC,CSARAGAVETQYF
TRBJ2-7,NA,few,TRBV20-1,TGCAGTGCTGTAAGTGGACAGTTCTACGAGCAGTACTTC,CSAVSGQFYEQYF
TRBJ2-5,NA,few,TRBV10-3,TGTGCCATCAGTGACAGGACGGGTACCCAGTACTTC,CAISDRTGTQYF
TRBJ2-3,NA,NA,TRBV20-1,TGCAGTGCCCGCCCAGCGGCGAATACGCAGTATTTT,CSARPAANTQYF
TRBJ2-7,TRBD2,few,TRBV20-1,TGCAGTGCTAAGCGGGACGCCTACGAGCAGTACTTC,CSAKRDAYEQYF
TRBJ2-1,TRBD2,few,TRBV14,TGTGCCAGCAGCCAACGGCGTCTAGCGGGAAGACCAAGAATCTACAATGAGCAGTTCTTC,CASSQRRLAGRPRIYNEQFF